This paragraph covers one T cell receptor beta chain sequence. The record originates from a study of blood T cell repertoires in COVID-19. Study in general: Spain, Italy and the United States supplied samples that represented acute and convalescent COVID-19.

Germline V lookup: CDR1 SGHTA, CDR2 FQGNSA. The CDR3 runs to 14 residues. V lost 2 bases to trimming and J lost 2 bases; unmatched junction nucleotides: 1. Using immunoSEQ multiplex PCR, the repertoire was profiled, and TCRdb retains in-frame clones only, with some absent. The sample carries approximately 200,000 clones, roughly 80% recorded once. V and J are TRBV7-2 and TRBJ1-1; 8 bases map to TRBD1. The TCR originated in a middle-aged woman with COVID-19, enrolled during active disease. What was sequenced was peripheral blood. The CDR3: CASSLQGANTEAFF. As DNA, the CDR3 is TGTGCCAGCAGCTTACAGGGGGCAAACACTGAAGCTTTCTTT.